Listed below are T cell receptor beta chains from one sample, sequenced in a study of T cell changes during pregnancy in multiple sclerosis. Assay used: immunoSEQ multiplex PCR; TCRdb lists only in-frame clones, some missing. The table lists approximately 40,000 clones, more than 85% of them singletons. The specimen comprised CD8+ T cells from peripheral blood mononuclear cells, sampled in the third trimester of pregnancy. The receptors shown here come from a female donor with multiple sclerosis, enrolled in a pregnancy study. Both conserved end residues are part of each CDR3. The order of the fields is V gene, clone size, J gene, D gene, CDR3 DNA, CDR3 protein. The D gene is left open where the match is weak. Clone size is shown for a subset of rows, as once, few, many or a class of expanded clone.

v_gene: TRBV10-3; abundance: few; j_gene: TRBJ1-1; d_gene: NA; CDR3nt: TGTGCCACCCGTGAGGTAAATATGAACACTGAAGCTTTCTTT; CDR3aa: CATREVNMNTEAFF
v_gene: TRBV5-1; abundance: NA; j_gene: TRBJ2-3; d_gene: TRBD1; CDR3nt: TGCGCCAGTAAGGGACCGGGGACAGGGAGCACAGATACGCAGTATTTT; CDR3aa: CASKGPGTGSTDTQYF
v_gene: TRBV28; abundance: NA; j_gene: TRBJ2-7; d_gene: NA; CDR3nt: TGTGCCAGCAGTCGGCTAGTTTCGGGTCCCGAGCAGTACTTC; CDR3aa: CASSRLVSGPEQYF
v_gene: TRBV6-1; abundance: NA; j_gene: TRBJ1-3; d_gene: NA; CDR3nt: TGTGCCAGCAGTGGTGGCGAGGACTCTGGAAACACCATATATTTT; CDR3aa: CASSGGEDSGNTIYF
v_gene: TRBV28; abundance: NA; j_gene: TRBJ1-1; d_gene: TRBD1; CDR3nt: TGTGCCAGCAGTACCCTGACAGGGCCTAGGGAACGGGGGCCGAACACTGAAGCTTTCTTT; CDR3aa: CASSTLTGPRERGPNTEAFF
v_gene: TRBV28; abundance: NA; j_gene: TRBJ2-5; d_gene: NA; CDR3nt: TGTGCCAGCAGTTTAAGGCCGGGGGTTTTTTTTACCGAAGAGACCCAGTACTTC; CDR3aa: CASSLRPGVFFTEETQYF
v_gene: TRBV27; abundance: NA; j_gene: TRBJ2-7; d_gene: TRBD2; CDR3nt: TGTGCCAGCTCTAGCGGGAGGTTGGACGAGCAGTACTTC; CDR3aa: CASSSGRLDEQYF
v_gene: TRBV19; abundance: NA; j_gene: TRBJ2-3; d_gene: NA; CDR3nt: TGTGCCAGTAGTAGGACAGTTTTCACAGATACGCAGTATTTT; CDR3aa: CASSRTVFTDTQYF
v_gene: TRBV7-9; abundance: NA; j_gene: TRBJ2-1; d_gene: TRBD2; CDR3nt: TGTGCCAGCAGCGACGGACAGGGCGGGACTAGCGGGAGTAGGGAGCAGTTCTTC; CDR3aa: CASSDGQGGTSGSREQFF
v_gene: TRBV29-1; abundance: NA; j_gene: TRBJ2-2; d_gene: TRBD2; CDR3nt: TGCAGCGTTGAAGGACTAGCGGGGAACACCGGGGAGCTGTTTTTT; CDR3aa: CSVEGLAGNTGELFF
v_gene: TRBV4-3; abundance: once; j_gene: TRBJ1-4; d_gene: NA; CDR3nt: TGCGCCAGCAGCCAAGATTCCGGTTTTAATGAAAAACTGTTTTTT; CDR3aa: CASSQDSGFNEKLFF
v_gene: TRBV6-1; abundance: NA; j_gene: TRBJ2-7; d_gene: TRBD2; CDR3nt: TGTGCCAGCAGTGAAGCACCTTCCGGCGGGAGGAACGAGCAGTACTTC; CDR3aa: CASSEAPSGGRNEQYF
v_gene: TRBV5-6; abundance: NA; j_gene: TRBJ2-5; d_gene: TRBD2; CDR3nt: TGTGCCAGCAGCTTGGCACTAGCGGGAGGAGTATTAGAGACCCAGTACTTC; CDR3aa: CASSLALAGGVLETQYF
v_gene: TRBV5-5; abundance: NA; j_gene: TRBJ2-7; d_gene: TRBD2; CDR3nt: TGTGCCAGCAGCGGGGGACTAGCGGCCGAAAACGAGCAGTACTTC; CDR3aa: CASSGGLAAENEQYF
v_gene: TRBV5-5; abundance: NA; j_gene: TRBJ1-1; d_gene: NA; CDR3nt: TGTGCCAGCAGCTGGGGACACTCGAACACTGAAGCTTTCTTT; CDR3aa: CASSWGHSNTEAFF
v_gene: TRBV7-2; abundance: NA; j_gene: TRBJ2-2; d_gene: TRBD2; CDR3nt: TGTGCCAGCAGCTTGACTAGCGGGAGCCAATGGGCCGGGGAGCTGTTTTTT; CDR3aa: CASSLTSGSQWAGELFF
v_gene: TRBV30; abundance: few; j_gene: TRBJ2-1; d_gene: TRBD1; CDR3nt: TGTGCCTGGAGTGTAGGGACAGGGGGCTACAATGAGCAGTTCTTC; CDR3aa: CAWSVGTGGYNEQFF
v_gene: TRBV28; abundance: NA; j_gene: TRBJ2-7; d_gene: TRBD1; CDR3nt: TGTGCCAGCAGTTCGGGGACAGGGGCCTACGAGCAGTACTTC; CDR3aa: CASSSGTGAYEQYF